This T cell receptor (beta chain) was captured by sequencing in a study of blood T cell repertoires in COVID-19. Overall study context: The United States, Italy and Spain provided the acute and convalescent COVID-19 samples. Sources were T cells, B-cell-depleted T cells, or PBMCs; the material itself was cDNA or gDNA.

How the authors handled the data: Scientists estimated how many nucleated cells there were by amplifying reference gene primers. Sequencing used immunoSEQ multiplex PCR; TCRdb keeps in-frame clones, though not all of them. For V, J and clone size, that table is used; D and trimming come from the DNA. The sample carries some 160,000 clones, 78% recorded once. The specimen sequenced was peripheral blood. The sequence was obtained from a woman of 80 years or more with acute or convalescent COVID-19.

CDR3 nucleotides: TGTGCCACGACCGACGACAGGGGGGGGGATACGCAGTATTTT. Its protein product is CATTDDRGGDTQYF. V is TRBV10-3 and J is TRBJ2-3; TRBD1 matches at 9 bases. Trimming took 10 bases from V and 6 from J; bases not matched to a gene: 11. Germline assignment: CDR1 ENHRY and CDR2 SYGVKD. The CDR3 length is 14 residues.